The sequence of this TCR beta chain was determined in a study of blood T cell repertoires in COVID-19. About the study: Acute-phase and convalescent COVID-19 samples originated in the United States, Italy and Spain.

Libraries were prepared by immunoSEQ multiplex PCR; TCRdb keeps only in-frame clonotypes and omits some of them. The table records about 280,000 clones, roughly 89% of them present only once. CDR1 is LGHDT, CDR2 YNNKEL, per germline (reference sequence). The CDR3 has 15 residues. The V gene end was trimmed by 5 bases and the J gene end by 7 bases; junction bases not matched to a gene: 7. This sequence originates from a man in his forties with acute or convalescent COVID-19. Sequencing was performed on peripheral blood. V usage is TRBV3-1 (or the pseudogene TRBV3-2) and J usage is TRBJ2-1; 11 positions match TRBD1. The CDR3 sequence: CASSAGQGAGNEQFF. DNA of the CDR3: TGTGCCAGCAGCGCAGGACAGGGGGCGGGGAATGAGCAGTTCTTC.